These 15 T cell receptor beta chains came from one sample sequenced in a study of beta chain features in type 1 diabetes. Every isolated RNA sample was fully reverse transcribed, so sequencing captured expressed TCRB transcripts. This table comes from immunoSEQ multiplex PCR, and its TCRdb copy is limited to in-frame clones, with some not included. This sample yields around 450,000 clones, of which about an eighth are seen a single time; roughly 0.046% belongs to the top ten. The sequenced material came from naive CD4+ T cells from blood. The receptors were sampled from a young woman in good health.

This clone has a handful of counts. This sequence joins TRBV7-3 and TRBJ1-1, with D uncertain. The V gene lost 2 bases and the J gene lost 4 bases, with 14 bases spanning the gap. The germline V gene encodes CDR1 SGHTA and CDR2 FQGTGA. The CDR3 runs to 15 residues. The CDR3 DNA reads as TGTGCCAGCAGCTTAGTACCCACCTTAGGCACTGAAGCTTTCTTT. The encoded protein is CASSLVPTLGTEAFF.

J is TRBJ2-3 and V is TRBV29-1, with TRBD2 matching over 9 bases. Germline V gene lookup returns CDR1 SQVTM and CDR2 ANQGSEA. The CDR3 has 12 amino acids. The junction had 0 bases not matched to a gene; V was cut back by 4 bases and J by 4 bases. This CDR3 reads CSVVAGADTQYF. CDR3 bases: TGCAGCGTTGTAGCGGGAGCAGATACGCAGTATTTT.

This clone has a handful of counts. The V call is TRBV7-9, the J call TRBJ1-4; D gene ambiguous. The ends were cut back, 1 base at V and 7 bases at J, with 7 bases in the middle. This CDR3 spans 13 amino acids. Germline CDR1 SEHNR, CDR2 FQNEAQ (reference sequence). The CDR3 DNA sequence: TGTGCCAGCAGCTTAGGGACCTTTGAAAAACTGTTTTTT. It is translated as CASSLGTFEKLFF.

This clone was seen a handful of times. The V and J genes are TRBV19 and TRBJ2-7; D might be TRBD1 or TRBD2, each matching 6 bases. The CDR3 has 15 residues. V lost 6 bases, J lost 1 base, and 16 bases lay in between. Germline lookup yields CDR1 LNHDA and CDR2 SQIVND (reference sequence). In DNA, the CDR3 is TGTGCCAGTAGCCCGGAGGGACATGGGTCCTACGAGCAGTACTTC. Its translation: CASSPEGHGSYEQYF.

The chain couples TRBV28 to TRBJ1-1; D uncertain. Trimming stripped 3 bases from V and 0 bases from J, with 8 bases between. The CDR3 totals 14 residues. Germline CDR1 reads MDHEN; CDR2 reads SYDVKM. CDR3 DNA: TGTGCCAGCAGTTTGTTACTACTGAACACTGAAGCTTTCTTT. Protein product: CASSLLLLNTEAFF.

This chain joins TRBV9 and TRBJ2-2; TRBD1 matches at 8 bases. V shed 3 bases, J shed 0 bases, and the junction held 1 base outside the gene matches. The V gene's germline CDR1 is SGDLS and CDR2 YYNGEE. The CDR3 totals 15 residues. The CDR3 DNA sequence: TGTGCCAGCAGCGCAGGGGGCGCGAACACCGGGGAGCTGTTTTTT. Translated, it gives CASSAGGANTGELFF.

This clone has more than one count but fewer than ten. V and J are TRBV7-2 and TRBJ1-1, with no clear D. The CDR3 extends over 16 amino acids. The V and J ends lost 5 bases and 4 bases respectively, with 20 bases between them. CDR1 SGHTA and CDR2 FQGNSA come from the germline V gene. CDR3 bases: TGTGCCAGCAGCCCTCGAAGCTCGCGCCTCGGCACTGAAGCTTTCTTT. As protein: CASSPRSSRLGTEAFF.

The chain couples TRBV7-2 to TRBJ1-1, with 7 bases matching TRBD1. V lost 1 base, J lost 1 base, and 3 bases stayed unmatched. Germline assignment: CDR1 SGHTA and CDR2 FQGNSA. The CDR3 covers 15 residues. This CDR3 is CASSLGGTANTEAFF. The CDR3 nucleotides read TGTGCCAGCAGCTTAGGGGGGACAGCGAACACTGAAGCTTTCTTT.

The J gene is TRBJ1-5, the V gene TRBV20-1; D remains unclear. The CDR3 extends over 10 amino acids. From germline, CDR1 is DFQATT and CDR2 SNEGSKA (reference sequence). Trimming took off 5 bases at V and 5 bases at J, with 4 bases between the two ends. CDR3 sequence reads: CSADHQPQHF. CDR3 in DNA: TGCAGTGCTGATCATCAGCCCCAGCATTTT.

This clone appeared a few times. The chain couples TRBV7-9 to TRBJ2-2, with unresolved D. The CDR3 is 16 amino acids. With 6 bases removed from V and 0 bases from J, the gap between germline ends came to 14 bases. Germline CDR1 SEHNR, CDR2 FQNEAQ (reference sequence). CDR3 loop: CASRTRIGANTGELFF. The CDR3 DNA reads TGTGCCAGCAGAACGAGGATCGGCGCGAACACCGGGGAGCTGTTTTTT.

The genes are TRBV7-3 and TRBJ2-1; D is undetermined. V shed 0 bases and J shed 10 bases, with 13 bases lying between them. The CDR3 is made up of 14 amino acids. Germline V CDR1 and CDR2: SGHTA, FQGTGA. CDR3 DNA: TGTGCCAGCAGCTTAACGCCCGAGGTCGGGGAGCAGTTCTTC. Residues: CASSLTPEVGEQFF. Variable domain in full (rest from reference TRBV7-3 and TRBJ2-1): GAGVSQTPSNKVTEKGKYVELRCDPISGHTALYWYRQSLGQGPEFLIYFQGTGAADDSGLPNDRFFAVRPEGSVSTLKIQRTERGDSAVYLCASSLTPEVGEQFFGPGTRLTVL.

The chain recombines TRBV9 with TRBJ1-2; D gene unclear. With 3 bases removed from V and 1 base from J, the gap between germline ends came to 16 bases. Germline V gene data show CDR1 as SGDLS and CDR2 as YYNGEE. CDR3 size: 16 residues. DNA of the CDR3: TGTGCCAGCAGCGCGTCCCGGGGATACCGTAACTATGGCTACACCTTC. Amino acids: CASSASRGYRNYGYTF.

This clone turned up a few times. This chain links TRBV5-1 with TRBJ2-7; D perhaps matches TRBD2 (5 bases). The CDR3 covers 14 residues. Trimming pared 1 base from V and 7 bases from J, leaving 15 bases between. Germline-derived CDR1 and CDR2 are SGHRS and YFSETQ. CDR3 in amino acids: CASSLRRPPGEQYF. In nucleotides, the CDR3 is TGCGCCAGCAGCTTGCGGAGGCCGCCGGGAGAGCAGTACTTC.

The chain employs TRBV11-1 and TRBJ1-1, with D perhaps matching TRBD1 (5 bases). The CDR3 is made up of 16 amino acids. V shed 5 bases and J shed 2 bases, with 18 bases lying between them. The germline V gene encodes CDR1 SGHAT and CDR2 FQDESV (reference sequence). CDR3 sequence (DNA): TGTGCCAGCAGCCCTGACTGGGGACGACCTAACACTGAAGCTTTCTTT. Protein: CASSPDWGRPNTEAFF.

The rearrangement uses TRBV9 and TRBJ1-6, with TRBD1 matching over 9 bases. J was trimmed by 6 bases and V by 4 bases; bases with no gene match: 8. The CDR3 totals 16 residues. Germline V gene lookup returns CDR1 SGDLS and CDR2 YYNGEE. The CDR3 sequence is CASSPQTTGGNSPLHF. Written as DNA, the CDR3 is TGTGCCAGCAGCCCCCAGACGACAGGGGGTAATTCACCCCTCCACTTT.